Sequencing of this TCR beta chain was carried out in a study of T cells in Graves' hyperthyroidism and ophthalmopathy. Study-level background: Any treatment followed the collection of peripheral blood at initial diagnosis.

Lactation, pregnancy, other autoimmune disease or uncontrolled infection excluded patients. Germline CDR1 reads MDHEN; CDR2 reads SYDVKM. The length of the CDR3 is 16 residues. V was cut by 4 bases and J by 1 base, with 14 bases left in between. Regions amplified from RNA transcripts were the TCR beta CDR3 regions. Carried out on the TCR CDR3, a first-round RT-PCR used the HTBI primer set. TCRdb re-called the multiplex PCR reads with MiXCR, one entry per CDR3 protein. The top ten clones hold 50% to 65% of a sample with roughly 300,000 distinct CDR3 sequences, roughly 23% of them seen once. The sequence was obtained from a woman between 50 and 59 years old with Graves' hyperthyroidism. V gene TRBV28 combines with J gene TRBJ2-1; perhaps TRBD2 as D (6 bases). Sequencing input: blood. The chain's CDR3 is CASSSPGAGSYNEQFF. The CDR3 nucleotides are TGTGCCAGCAGTTCGCCTGGGGCGGGGTCCTACAATGAGCAGTTCTTC.